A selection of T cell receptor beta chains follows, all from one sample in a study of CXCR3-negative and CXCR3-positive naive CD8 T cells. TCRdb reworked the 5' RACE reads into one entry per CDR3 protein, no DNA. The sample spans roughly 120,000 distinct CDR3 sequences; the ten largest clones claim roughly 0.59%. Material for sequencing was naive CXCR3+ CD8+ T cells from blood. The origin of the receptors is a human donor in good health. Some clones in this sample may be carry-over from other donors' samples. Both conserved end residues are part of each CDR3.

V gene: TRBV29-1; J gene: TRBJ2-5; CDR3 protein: CSVEFSGREETQYF
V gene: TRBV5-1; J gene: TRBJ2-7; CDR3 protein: CASSFEGSIYEQYF
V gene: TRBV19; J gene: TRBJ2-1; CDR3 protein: CASSLGLAYNEQFF
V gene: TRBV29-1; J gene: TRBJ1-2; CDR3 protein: CSVDEGRGYGYTF
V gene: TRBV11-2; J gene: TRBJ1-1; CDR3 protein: CASSLDPITGGTEAFF
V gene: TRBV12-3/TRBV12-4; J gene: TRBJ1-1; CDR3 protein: CASSLFANTEAFF
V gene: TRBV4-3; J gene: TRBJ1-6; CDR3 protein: CASSQDQGRGSPLHF
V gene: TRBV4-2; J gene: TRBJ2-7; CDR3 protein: CASSQDSGSSYEQYF
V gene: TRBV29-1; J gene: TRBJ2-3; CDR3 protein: CSVEDPDRIEDTQYF
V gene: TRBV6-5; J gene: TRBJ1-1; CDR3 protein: CASSYSRDTEAFF
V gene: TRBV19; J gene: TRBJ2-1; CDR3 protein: CASSIAGGRAIRNEQFF
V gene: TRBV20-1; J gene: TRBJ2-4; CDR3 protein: CSARDIEVSENIQYF
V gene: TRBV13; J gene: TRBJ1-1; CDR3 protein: CASSLGVDPMNTEAFF
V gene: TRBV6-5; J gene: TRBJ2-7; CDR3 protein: CASSYGGPSSYEQYF
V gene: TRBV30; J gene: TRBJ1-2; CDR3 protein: CAWSSVSEFYGYTF
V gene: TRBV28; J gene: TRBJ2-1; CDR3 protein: CASSLIRDRGNNEQFF
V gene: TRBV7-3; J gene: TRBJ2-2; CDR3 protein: CASSSRGLAGGNTGELFF
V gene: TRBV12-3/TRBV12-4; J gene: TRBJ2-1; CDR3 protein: CASSVGLYNEQFF
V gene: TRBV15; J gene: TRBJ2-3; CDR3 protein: CATSKEGGVDTQYF
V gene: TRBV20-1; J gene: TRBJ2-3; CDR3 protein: CSATGDGVTDTQYF
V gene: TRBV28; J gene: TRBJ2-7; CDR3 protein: CASRSDRDQYEQYF
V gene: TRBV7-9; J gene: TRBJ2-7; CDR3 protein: CASSLDPVGRSVYEQYF
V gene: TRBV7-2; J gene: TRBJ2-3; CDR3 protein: CASSSGQGWTDTQYF
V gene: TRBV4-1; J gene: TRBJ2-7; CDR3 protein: CASSQERRTDPGEQYF
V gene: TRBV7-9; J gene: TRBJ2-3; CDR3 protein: CASSLAPAISTDTQYF
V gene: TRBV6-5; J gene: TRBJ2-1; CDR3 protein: CASSYTLAGASSYNEQFF
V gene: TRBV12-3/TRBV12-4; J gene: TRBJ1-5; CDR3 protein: CASSRTGGNQPQHF
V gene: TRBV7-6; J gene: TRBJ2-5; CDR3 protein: CASSPTRRDYETQYF
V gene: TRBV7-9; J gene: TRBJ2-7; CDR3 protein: CASSPRPPEGYEQYF
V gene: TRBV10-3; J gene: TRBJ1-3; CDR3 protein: CASWGQVMGNTIYF
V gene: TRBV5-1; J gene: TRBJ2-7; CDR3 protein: CASSLAKGTYEQYF
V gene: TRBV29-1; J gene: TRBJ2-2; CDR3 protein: CSAAGTLNTGELFF
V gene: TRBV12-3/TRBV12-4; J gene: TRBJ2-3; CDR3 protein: CASTLPPPGDTDTQYF
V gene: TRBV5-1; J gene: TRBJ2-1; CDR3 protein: CASSGFVDSNEQFF
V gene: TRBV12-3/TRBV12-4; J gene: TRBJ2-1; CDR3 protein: CASRRPGGAYNEQFF
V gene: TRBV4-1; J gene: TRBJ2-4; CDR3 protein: CASSQMGGIKNIQYF
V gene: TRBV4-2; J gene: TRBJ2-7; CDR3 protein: CASSQAGYEQYF
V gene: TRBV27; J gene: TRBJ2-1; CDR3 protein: CASSSWGANEQFF
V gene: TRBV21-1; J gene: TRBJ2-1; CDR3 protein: CASSTGTGRVFSDNNEQFF
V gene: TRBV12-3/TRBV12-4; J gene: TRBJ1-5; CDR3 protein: CASRSGQNSNQPQHF
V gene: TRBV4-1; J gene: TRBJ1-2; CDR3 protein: CASSQISGTGYRGYTF
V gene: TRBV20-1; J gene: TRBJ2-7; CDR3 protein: CSARDRAEAYEQYF
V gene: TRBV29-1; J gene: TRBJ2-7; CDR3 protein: CSVEGTAVDSYEQYF
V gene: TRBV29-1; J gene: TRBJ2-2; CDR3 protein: CSAVPLDRAGGNTGELFF
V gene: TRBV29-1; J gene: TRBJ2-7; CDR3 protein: CSVEDGFSYEQYF
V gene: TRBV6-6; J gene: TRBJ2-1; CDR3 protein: CASSLLVSEYNEQFF
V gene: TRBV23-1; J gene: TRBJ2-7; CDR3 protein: CASSQQNRGYEQYF
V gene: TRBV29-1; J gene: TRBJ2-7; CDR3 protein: CSVATRDTYYEQYF
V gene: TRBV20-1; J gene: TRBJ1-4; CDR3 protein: CSAREVYRSNEKLFF
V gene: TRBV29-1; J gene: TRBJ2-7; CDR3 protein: CSVEVAGVAYEQYF
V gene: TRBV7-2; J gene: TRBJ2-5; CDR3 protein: CASSPARLAGVGETQYF